Detailed here is one T cell receptor beta chain. What it binds is unknown. At one end the junction does not follow the germline gene, possibly because of a read error. The record originates from a study of cytomegalovirus exposure and HLA in healthy donors. Primers for the PCR totalled 60 Vbeta and 13 Jbeta. Sequencing used immunoSEQ multiplex PCR; TCRdb keeps in-frame clones, though not all of them. Of 150,000 to 180,000 clones detected, 70% to 80% appear once; the ten largest clones hold roughly 8%. Study results and caveats: According to a later analysis, donors in an Asian-associated ancestry cluster reportedly had fewer N-insertions than the roughly 640-donor mean. The study carried out a later analysis of TCR beta sequences. It associated some 17,000 of them with specific HLA alleles at a false discovery rate of 0.05.

From germline, CDR1 is MNHNS and CDR2 SASEGT. The CDR3 is 14 amino acids. V usage is TRBV6-1 and J usage is TRBJ1-3; D not certain. The specimen was PBMCs. The receptor was derived from a young man in good health and CMV-seropositive. CDR3 nucleotide sequence: TGTGCCAGCAGTACCTTAACTATCGGAAACGCCATATATTTT. Amino acids: CASSTLTIGNAIYF.